Following are 22 T cell receptor beta chains from one sample sequenced in a study of blood T cell repertoires in COVID-19 (dated by TCRdb to the early 2020s). Libraries were made using the immunoSEQ multiplex PCR assay. TCRdb retrieved this table from immuneACCESS and kept in-frame rearrangements only. Not all clones are present; in checked studies, unresolved V genes account for under half, and no reason is known for the remainder. The sample contains over 200,000 clones, 85% to 90% of them found a single time. Of the sample, approximately 6.1% falls within the top ten clones. The sample comprised peripheral blood. These receptors came from a man of 80 years or more with acute or convalescent COVID-19.

The chain combines TRBV7-8 with TRBJ1-1; 9 bases are shared with TRBD1. The V segment lost 5 bases and the J segment 7 bases; nucleotides outside the gene matches: 11. Germline V CDR1 and CDR2: SGHVS, FQNEAQ. This CDR3 has 15 amino acids. CDR3 in amino acids: CASSIGRDRVGEAFF. The CDR3 nucleotides are TGTGCCAGCAGCATCGGAAGGGACAGGGTAGGTGAAGCTTTCTTT.

The chain recombines TRBV3-1 (or the pseudogene TRBV3-2) with TRBJ2-5, with 11 bases that match TRBD2. Germline CDR1 LGHDT, CDR2 YNNKEL (reference sequence). With 1 base clipped from V and 5 bases from J, the junction kept 3 bases outside the gene matches. There are 15 residues in the CDR3. Here the CDR3 DNA reads TGTGCCAGCAGCCAAGGACTAGCGGGAAGGGAGACCCAGTACTTC. Encoded protein: CASSQGLAGRETQYF.

The chain carries TRBV5-1 and TRBJ2-7; TRBD1 agrees at 8 bases. The CDR3 sequence is 14 residues long. Germline loops: CDR1 SGHRS, CDR2 YFSETQ. Germline trimming cut 3 bases from V and 2 bases from J; bases unmatched to any gene: 4. CDR3 in amino acids: CASSSWTGTYEQYF. CDR3 DNA sequence: TGCGCCAGCAGCTCCTGGACAGGGACCTACGAGCAGTACTTC.

The V and J genes are TRBV19 and TRBJ1-2; tentatively, D is TRBD1 (5 bases). Between the trimmed V and J ends, which lost 10 bases and 2 bases, there was a span of 26 bases. From germline, CDR1 is LNHDA and CDR2 SQIVND (reference sequence). The CDR3 is made up of 17 amino acids. CDR3 sequence: CATSLGGGRSSNYGYTF. DNA of the CDR3: TGTGCCACATCTCTCGGGGGAGGGCGAAGTTCGAACTATGGCTACACCTTC.

The chain uses TRBV7-2 and TRBJ2-7; 12 nucleotides agree with TRBD2. Germline trimming cut 5 bases from V and 4 bases from J; bases unmatched to any gene: 3. This CDR3 has 14 amino acids. Germline V gene sequence: CDR1 SGHTA, CDR2 FQGNSA. The CDR3 loop reads CASSPGLAGYEQYV. CDR3 bases: TGTGCCAGCAGCCCAGGACTAGCGGGATACGAGCAGTACGTC.

V gene TRBV10-3 combines with J gene TRBJ1-6; D unclear. The length of the CDR3 is 14 residues. CDR1 and CDR2 (germline): ENHRY, SYGVKD. V lost 9 bases to trimming and J lost 9 bases, with 18 bases between them. The CDR3 is CAIGQPAERSPLHF. The DNA of the CDR3 is TGTGCCATTGGGCAACCGGCAGAACGTTCACCCCTCCACTTT.

In the case of this clone: The same CDR3 also results from other DNA sequences found in this sample. The V gene is TRBV19, the J gene TRBJ1-4, with TRBD1 as a possible D gene (6 bases). From germline, CDR1 is LNHDA and CDR2 SQIVND (reference sequence). The CDR3 is made up of 13 amino acids. The V and J ends lost 3 bases and 7 bases respectively, with 9 bases between them. The CDR3 is CASSIGRGEKLFF. The DNA of the CDR3 is TGTGCCAGTAGTATCGGCAGGGGTGAAAAACTGTTTTTT.

This chain connects TRBV2 to TRBJ1-2; a weak D match, TRBD1 (5 bases). The CDR3 is 13 residues long. CDR1 SNHLY and CDR2 FYNNEI come from the germline V gene. The V and J ends lost 7 bases and 10 bases respectively, with 19 bases between them. CDR3 in DNA: TGTGCCAGCAATGAGGAGGGACCTAGTGACTACACCTTC. This gives the protein CASNEEGPSDYTF.

This clone appeared once. This chain uses TRBV6-2 or TRBV6-3 with TRBJ2-2; D is unclear. The V gene's germline CDR1 is MNHEY and CDR2 SVGEGT. V lost 6 bases and J 13 bases, leaving 12 bases between the germline ends. This CDR3 has 11 amino acids. CDR3 residues: CASSLNSGLFF. The DNA of the CDR3 is TGTGCCAGCAGCCTGAATTCAGGGCTGTTTTTT.

This clone appeared a few times. J is TRBJ1-5 and V is TRBV4-1, with 9 positions matching TRBD1. Germline CDR1 reads MGHRA; CDR2 reads YSYEKL. The CDR3 covers 15 residues. Trimming removed 4 bases from V and 7 bases from J; junction bases left unmatched: 8. The DNA of the CDR3 is TGCGCCAGCAGCCCCGGGACAGGGATGATGCAGCCCCAGCATTTT. Its protein product is CASSPGTGMMQPQHF.

The sample holds one count of this clone. The gene calls are TRBV27 and TRBJ2-6; D is ambiguous. The length of the CDR3 is 16 residues. The germline CDR1 and CDR2 sequences are MNHEY and SMNVEV (reference sequence). Deletions cut 2 bases from V and 0 bases from J, with 8 bases between. CDR3 protein: CASSLMGPSGANVLTF. In DNA form, the CDR3 reads TGTGCCAGCAGTTTAATGGGCCCCTCTGGGGCCAACGTCCTGACTTTC.

The chain uses TRBV6-2 or TRBV6-3 and TRBJ2-1; D may be TRBD2 (5 bases). V was pared by 5 bases and J by 15 bases, with 20 bases between. Germline assignment: CDR1 MNHEY and CDR2 SVGEGT. The CDR3 is 13 residues long. The CDR3 protein is CASSPDGLHVGFF. CDR3 DNA sequence: TGTGCCAGCAGTCCCGATGGACTTCACGTGGGGTTCTTC.

This rearrangement joins TRBV18 to TRBJ1-3; TRBD1 might be the D (5 bases). Per germline, CDR1 KGHSH and CDR2 LQKENI. This CDR3 spans 16 amino acids. V was trimmed by 0 bases and J by 2 bases, leaving 11 bases between them. The CDR3 is CASSPPTTVAGNTIYF. The CDR3 coding sequence is TGTGCCAGCTCACCACCGACGACAGTGGCTGGAAACACCATATATTTT.

The V gene is TRBV6-5, the J gene TRBJ2-4, with 8 bases fitting TRBD1. This CDR3 has 14 residues. The V gene end was trimmed by 6 bases and the J gene end by 6 bases; junction bases not matched to a gene: 7. CDR1 is MNHEY, CDR2 SVGAGI, per germline. CDR3 amino acids: CASRSRGRGNIQYF. DNA for the CDR3: TGTGCCAGCAGAAGCAGGGGGCGAGGAAACATTCAGTACTTC.

The chain is built from TRBV3-1 (or the pseudogene TRBV3-2) and TRBJ2-7; D is possibly TRBD2 (6 bases). CDR3 length: 15 amino acids. The V and J ends lost 4 bases and 3 bases respectively, with 16 bases between them. Per the germline V gene, CDR1 is LGHDT and CDR2 is YNNKEL (reference sequence). The CDR3 nucleotides read TGTGCCAGCAGCCCGGGACTCCCCTCGGGCTACGAGCAGTACTTC. It codes for CASSPGLPSGYEQYF.

The rearrangement uses TRBV2 and TRBJ2-7; TRBD1 matches 9 bases. Germline CDR1 is SNHLY and CDR2 is FYNNEI. J was trimmed by 4 bases and V by 7 bases; bases with no gene match: 2. The CDR3 runs 12 residues. CDR3 in amino acids: CASTGQGYEQYF. CDR3 coding DNA: TGTGCCAGCACAGGACAGGGGTACGAGCAGTACTTC.

CDR3 nucleotides: TGTGCCAGCAGTGGGCTAGCGTCGAACACCGGGGAGCTGTTTTTT. As protein: CASSGLASNTGELFF. The chain recombines TRBV25-1 with TRBJ2-2; TRBD2 might be the D (6 bases). The CDR3 is 15 amino acids. V was cut by 4 bases and J by 0 bases, with 9 bases left in between. Germline CDR1 and CDR2: MGHDK and SYGVNS. Full variable domain (rest looked up from reference TRBV25-1 and TRBJ2-2): EADIYQTPRYLVIGTGKKITLECSQTMGHDKMYWYQQDPGMELHLIHYSYGVNSTEKGDLSSESTVSRIRTEHFPLTLESARPSHTSQYLCASSGLASNTGELFFGEGSRLTVL.

The chain recombines TRBV18 with TRBJ2-3, with 8 bases fitting TRBD2. There are 15 residues in the CDR3. Trimming removed 4 bases from V and 3 bases from J; junction bases left unmatched: 6. CDR1 is KGHSH and CDR2 is LQKENI in the germline V gene. The CDR3 sequence is CASSLGTRVTDTQYF. The CDR3 DNA reads as TGTGCCAGCTCACTTGGGACTAGGGTGACAGATACGCAGTATTTT.

Details on this clone: One end of the junction fails to match germline, which may point to a read error. The chain uses TRBV7-7 and TRBJ2-5; 7 bases match TRBD2. The length of the CDR3 is 14 residues. Germline V lookup: CDR1 SSHAT, CDR2 FNYEAQ (reference sequence). The CDR3 protein is CASSHSGLGETQYF. The CDR3 region has the DNA TGTGCTAGCAGCCATAGCGGGTTAGGAGAGACCCAGTACTTC.

The chain employs TRBV18 and TRBJ1-6; D is unclear. Germline assignment: CDR1 KGHSH and CDR2 LQKENI. V lost 3 bases to trimming and J lost 8 bases, with 11 bases between them. This CDR3 comprises 14 residues. The CDR3 loop is CASSPGSQDSPLHF. The DNA of the CDR3 is TGTGCCAGCTCACCCGGGTCGCAAGATTCACCCCTCCACTTT.

The chain combines TRBV19 with TRBJ1-1; the D is unclear. This CDR3 spans 13 amino acids. Trimming shortened V by 8 bases and J by 4 bases, and 14 bases separated the two germline ends. Germline loops: CDR1 LNHDA, CDR2 SQIVND (reference sequence). The CDR3 DNA sequence: TGTGCCAGTGCCTCGGGAGTCGGCACTGAAGCTTTCTTT. Its translation: CASASGVGTEAFF. The full variable domain, with the rest looked up from reference TRBV19 and TRBJ1-1, is DGGITQSPKYLFRKEGQNVTLSCEQNLNHDAMYWYRQDPGQGLRLIYYSQIVNDFQKGDIAEGYSVSREKKESFPLTVTSAQKNPTAFYLCASASGVGTEAFFGQGTRLTVV.

This clone has only one observation. The chain links TRBV28 to TRBJ2-7; 9 bases line up with TRBD1. With V trimmed by 2 bases and J by 4 bases, 6 bases remained unmatched. CDR1 is MDHEN and CDR2 is SYDVKM in the germline V gene. The CDR3 consists of 15 residues. As DNA, the CDR3 is TGTGCCAGCAGTTTAGCGGGACAGGGTTGGTACGAGCAGTACTTC. This codes for CASSLAGQGWYEQYF. The full variable domain, rest sourced from reference TRBV28 and TRBJ2-7, is DVKVTQSSRYLVKRTGEKVFLECVQDMDHENMFWYRQDPGLGLRLIYFSYDVKMKEKGDIPEGYSVSREKKERFSLILESASTNQTSMYLCASSLAGQGWYEQYFGPGTRLTVT.